This TCR beta chain originates from a study of beta chain features in type 1 diabetes. Background on the study: Patients shared similar age, gender and cell yields with healthy donors. Study results and limitations: Naive, central memory and Treg TCRB repertoires seemed to resemble each other more closely in patients than they did in healthy donors. A potential PCR bias toward shorter templates would be equal in patient and control samples.

V lost 2 bases and J lost 7; bases outside the gene matches: 3. CDR1 is SGHTA, CDR2 FQGNSA, per germline. This CDR3 is built from 13 residues. Expressed TCRB transcripts were sequenced because the isolated RNA had all been reverse transcribed beforehand. Approximately 3.7 million reads per sample on average were obtained from naive, central memory and regulatory T cell samples. Repertoires were generated with immunoSEQ multiplex PCR, while TCRdb's copy carries only in-frame clones and drops some. Of 900,000 or so clones listed, 15% to 20% were seen once; the top ten hold 0.02% to 0.025%. This clone was observed a few times. Its antigen is as yet unknown.

This TCR derives from a woman between 18 and 29 years old in good health. The sample taken for sequencing was naive CD4+ T cells from blood. This chain uses TRBV7-2 with TRBJ1-1, with TRBD1 matching over 8 bases. CDR3 residues: CASSLLGQGEAFF. The CDR3 DNA follows: TGTGCCAGCAGCTTATTAGGACAGGGTGAAGCTTTCTTT.